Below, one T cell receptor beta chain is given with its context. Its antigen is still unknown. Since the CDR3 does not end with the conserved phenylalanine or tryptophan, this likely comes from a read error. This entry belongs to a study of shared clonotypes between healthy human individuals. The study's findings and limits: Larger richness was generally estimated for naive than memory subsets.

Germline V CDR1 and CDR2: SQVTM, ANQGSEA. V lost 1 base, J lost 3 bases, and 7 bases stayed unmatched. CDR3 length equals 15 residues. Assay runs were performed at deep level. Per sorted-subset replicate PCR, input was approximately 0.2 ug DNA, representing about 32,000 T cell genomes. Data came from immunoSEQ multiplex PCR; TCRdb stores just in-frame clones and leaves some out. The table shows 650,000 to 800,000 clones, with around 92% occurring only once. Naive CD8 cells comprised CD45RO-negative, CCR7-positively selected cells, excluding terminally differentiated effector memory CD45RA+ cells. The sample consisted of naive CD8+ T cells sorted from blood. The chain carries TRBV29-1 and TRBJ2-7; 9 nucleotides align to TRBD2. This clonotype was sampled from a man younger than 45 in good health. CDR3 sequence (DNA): TGCAGCGTTGAAGTGGGACTAGCAACGGGCTACGAGCAGTACCTC. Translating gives CSVEVGLATGYEQYL.